One and the same sample provided the 14 T cell receptor beta chains below, sequenced in a study of T-cell memory formation after mild COVID-19. TCRdb itself ran the 5' RACE reads through MiXCR, one entry per CDR3 protein. Of some 270,000 distinct CDR3 sequences in the sample, less than 20% were seen once. Input material: PBMCs or a T cell subset sorted from them (not recorded which). The receptors come from an adult woman who had mild COVID-19 (a few samples of this study predate the infection). Cell type and time point are not known.

V is TRBV7-6 and J is TRBJ1-1; D not resolved. CDR1 is SGHVS and CDR2 is FNYEAQ in the germline V gene. The CDR3 totals 16 residues. V was trimmed by 1 base and J by 4 bases, leaving 16 bases between them. CDR3 DNA sequence: TGTGCCAGCAGCTTAGTTGGAGGCTATTCGGGCACTGAAGCTTTCTTT. It specifies CASSLVGGYSGTEAFF.

This sequence joins TRBV7-9 and TRBJ1-1, with a weak D call TRBD1 (5 bases). CDR1 is SEHNR and CDR2 is FQNEAQ in the germline V gene (reference sequence). This CDR3 contains 16 residues. With 0 bases removed from V and 1 base from J, the gap between germline ends came to 12 bases. CDR3 region: CASSLARGGGNTEAFF. CDR3 bases: TGTGCCAGCAGCTTAGCTCGAGGTGGGGGGAACACTGAAGCTTTCTTT.

This clonotype was detected many times. The chain links TRBV5-1 to TRBJ2-7, with D possibly TRBD2 on 6 matching bases. CDR1 is SGHRS and CDR2 is YFSETQ in the germline V gene. This CDR3 spans 13 amino acids. The V gene lost 7 bases and the J gene lost 2 bases, with 13 bases spanning the gap. CDR3 DNA: TGCGCCAGCGGGCGTAGCGGCCCCTACGAGCAGTACTTC. It translates to CASGRSGPYEQYF.

This clonotype was observed a handful of times. The chain employs TRBV27 and TRBJ2-7, with D possibly being TRBD1 (5 bases). CDR1 MNHEY and CDR2 SMNVEV come from the germline V gene (reference sequence). V gave up 8 bases and J gave up 5 bases, with 19 bases separating them. CDR3 length: 14 residues. CDR3 bases: TGTGCCAGCTCCCGGTCAGGGTCCCTCCACGAGCAGTACTTC. Translated, it gives CASSRSGSLHEQYF.

This clonotype was detected ten times or more. The chain recombines TRBV5-5 with TRBJ2-7; D might be TRBD2 (6 bases). V was clipped by 4 bases and J by 0 bases, with 14 bases between them. Germline V lookup: CDR1 SGHKS, CDR2 YYEKEE (reference sequence). The CDR3 has 15 residues. CDR3 coding DNA: TGTGCCAGCAGCCGCATTGTGACTAGCTCCTACGAGCAGTACTTC. Translation gives CASSRIVTSSYEQYF. Complete variable domain (other parts from reference TRBV5-5 and TRBJ2-7): DAGVTQSPTHLIKTRGQQVTLRCSPISGHKSVSWYQQVLGQGPQFIFQYYEKEERGRGNFPDRFSARQFPNYSSELNVNALLLGDSALYLCASSRIVTSSYEQYFGPGTRLTVT.

The V and J genes are TRBV5-1 and TRBJ1-1; weak D call: TRBD1 (5 bases). The V gene's germline CDR1 is SGHRS and CDR2 YFSETQ. The V end lost 1 base, the J end lost 11 bases, and 18 bases lay between the germline ends. The CDR3 is 14 amino acids. The CDR3 sequence: CASSLTPGTMEAFF. The DNA of the CDR3 is TGCGCCAGCAGCTTGACCCCAGGGACCATGGAGGCTTTCTTT.

The chain carries TRBV19 and TRBJ2-7; 7 nucleotides line up with TRBD1. After removal of 3 bases from V and 3 bases from J, the junction contained 5 bases not matched to a gene. The CDR3 sequence is 14 residues long. The germline CDR1 and CDR2 sequences are LNHDA and SQIVND (reference sequence). CDR3 bases: TGTGCCAGTAGTATTCGGGACAGATACTACGAGCAGTACTTC. This codes for CASSIRDRYYEQYF. Full variable domain (missing parts from reference TRBV19 and TRBJ2-7): DGGITQSPKYLFRKEGQNVTLSCEQNLNHDAMYWYRQDPGQGLRLIYYSQIVNDFQKGDIAEGYSVSREKKESFPLTVTSAQKNPTAFYLCASSIRDRYYEQYFGPGTRLTVT.

This clonotype has just a few counts. The chain has TRBV12-3 or TRBV12-4 and TRBJ2-3, with TRBD2 matching 9 bases. The CDR3 spans 20 residues. The V segment lost 6 bases and the J segment 6 bases; nucleotides outside the gene matches: 25. CDR3 DNA: TGTGCCAGCAGCCGACCCCACCCGAATCTAGCGGGAATGGGGGTGGATACGCAGTATTTT. It is translated as CASSRPHPNLAGMGVDTQYF.

This clonotype was seen only a few times. The chain is built from TRBV12-3 or TRBV12-4 and TRBJ2-5; D unresolved. The CDR3 is 12 amino acids. Trimming left V 4 bases short and J 0 bases short, with 3 bases between. CDR3 loop: CASSSNQETQYF. CDR3 coding DNA: TGTGCCAGCAGTTCAAACCAAGAGACCCAGTACTTC.

This clonotype was observed a few times. V is TRBV7-2 and J is TRBJ1-1; D perhaps matches TRBD1 (6 bases). Deletions cut 4 bases from V and 0 bases from J, with 15 bases between. The CDR3 is 16 amino acids. CDR1 SGHTA and CDR2 FQGNSA come from the germline V gene. The CDR3 reads CASSSWTVRMNTEAFF. DNA for the CDR3: TGTGCCAGCAGCTCCTGGACAGTTAGGATGAACACTGAAGCTTTCTTT.

The chain is built from TRBV12-3 or TRBV12-4 and TRBJ2-1, with TRBD2 matching 9 bases. V lost 10 bases to trimming and J lost 3 bases; unmatched junction nucleotides: 7. This CDR3 comprises 14 residues. The CDR3 region has the DNA TGTGCCACACAGCGGGAGGATGTCTACAATGAGCAGTTCTTC. Residues: CATQREDVYNEQFF.

The V gene is TRBV4-2, the J gene TRBJ2-1; D is unclear. Germline V lookup: CDR1 LGHNA, CDR2 YNFKEQ. The CDR3 totals 16 residues. V gave up 0 bases and J gave up 3 bases, with 12 bases separating them. The CDR3 reads CASSQDSRPSYNEQFF. In nucleotides, the CDR3 is TGTGCCAGCAGCCAAGATTCCCGTCCCAGCTACAATGAGCAGTTCTTC.

The chain uses TRBV23-1 and TRBJ2-7; perhaps TRBD1 as D (5 bases). TRBV23-1 is assigned to the ORF class and has an uncertain function. Trimming pared 6 bases from V and 5 bases from J, leaving 20 bases between. CDR3 length: 15 amino acids. In DNA form, the CDR3 reads TGCGCCAGCAGCTCCATTACCCACGTACAGGACGAGCAGTACTTC. Translation gives CASSSITHVQDEQYF.

In its sample, this clonotype was seen a few times. The chain employs TRBV27 and TRBJ2-3; 15 positions match TRBD2. The CDR3 is 18 amino acids. Germline V gene lookup returns CDR1 MNHEY and CDR2 SMNVEV (reference sequence). V lost 6 bases and J lost 3; bases outside the gene matches: 10. Here the CDR3 DNA reads TGTGCCAGCAGGCCTGGACTAGCGGGAGGGCTGGGGACAGATACGCAGTATTTT. This sequence encodes CASRPGLAGGLGTDTQYF.